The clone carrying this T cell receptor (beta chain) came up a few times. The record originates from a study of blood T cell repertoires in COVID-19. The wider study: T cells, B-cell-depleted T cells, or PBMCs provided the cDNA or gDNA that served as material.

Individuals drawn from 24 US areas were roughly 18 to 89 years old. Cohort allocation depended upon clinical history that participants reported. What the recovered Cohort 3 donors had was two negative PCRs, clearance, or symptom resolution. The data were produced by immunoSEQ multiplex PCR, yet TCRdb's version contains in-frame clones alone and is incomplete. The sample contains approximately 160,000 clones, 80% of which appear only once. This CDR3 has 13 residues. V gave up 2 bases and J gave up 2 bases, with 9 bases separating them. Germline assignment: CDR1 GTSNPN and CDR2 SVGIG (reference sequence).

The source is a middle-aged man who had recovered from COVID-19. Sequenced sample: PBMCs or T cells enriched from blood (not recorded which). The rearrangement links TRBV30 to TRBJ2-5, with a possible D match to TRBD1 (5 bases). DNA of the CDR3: TGTGCCTGGAGTTTAGGGGATCAAGAGACCCAGTACTTC. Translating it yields CAWSLGDQETQYF.